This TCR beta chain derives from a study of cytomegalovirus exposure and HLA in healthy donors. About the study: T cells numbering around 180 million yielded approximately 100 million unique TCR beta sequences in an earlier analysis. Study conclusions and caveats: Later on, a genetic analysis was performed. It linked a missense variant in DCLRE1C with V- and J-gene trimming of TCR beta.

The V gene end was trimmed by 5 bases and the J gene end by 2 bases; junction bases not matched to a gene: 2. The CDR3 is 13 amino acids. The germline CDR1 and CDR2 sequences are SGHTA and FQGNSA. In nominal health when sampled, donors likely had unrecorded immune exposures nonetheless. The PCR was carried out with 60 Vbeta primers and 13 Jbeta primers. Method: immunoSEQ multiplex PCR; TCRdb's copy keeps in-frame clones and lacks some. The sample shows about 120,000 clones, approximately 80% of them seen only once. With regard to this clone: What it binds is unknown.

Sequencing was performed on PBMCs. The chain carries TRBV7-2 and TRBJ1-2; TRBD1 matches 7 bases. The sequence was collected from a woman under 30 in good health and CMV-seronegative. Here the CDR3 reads CASSPTGNYGYTF. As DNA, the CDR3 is TGTGCCAGCAGCCCGACAGGGAACTATGGCTACACCTTC.